The 31 T cell receptor beta chains listed next were all sequenced from one sample in a study of cytomegalovirus exposure and HLA in healthy donors. Amplification used 60 Vbeta primers and 13 Jbeta primers. The data were produced by immunoSEQ multiplex PCR, yet TCRdb's version contains in-frame clones alone and is incomplete. The sample holds approximately 110,000 clones; around 78% are singletons and the top ten take around 5%. The sequencing input was PBMCs. Receptors originate from a man between 60 and 75 years old in good health and CMV-seropositive.

V is TRBV5-1 and J is TRBJ2-3; D is unresolved. Trimming took off 4 bases at V and 0 bases at J, with 12 bases between the two ends. The germline V gene encodes CDR1 SGHRS and CDR2 YFSETQ. The CDR3 sequence is 15 residues long. CDR3 region: CASSQTLSSTDTQYF. Written as DNA, the CDR3 is TGCGCCAGCAGCCAAACTTTAAGTAGCACAGATACGCAGTATTTT.

J is TRBJ2-2 and V is TRBV27, with D perhaps matching TRBD2 (6 bases). The CDR3 sequence is 16 residues long. The germline V gene encodes CDR1 MNHEY and CDR2 SMNVEV (reference sequence). Deletions cut 3 bases from V and 6 bases from J, with 17 bases between. CDR3 DNA sequence: TGTGCCAGCAGTTTGCGGGACCGCGACGACGCCGGGGAGCTGTTTTTT. Translated: CASSLRDRDDAGELFF.

This sequence joins TRBV6-1 and TRBJ1-2, with TRBD1 matching 7 bases. Per germline, CDR1 MNHNS and CDR2 SASEGT. V lost 3 bases, J lost 7 bases, and 5 bases stayed unmatched. The CDR3 runs 13 residues. CDR3 in amino acids: CASSDPNRGGYTF. For the CDR3, the DNA is TGTGCCAGCAGTGACCCAAACAGGGGTGGCTACACCTTC.

V and J are TRBV6-6 and TRBJ2-5; 11 nucleotides line up with TRBD2. CDR3 length: 16 amino acids. The V gene end was trimmed by 5 bases and the J gene end by 2 bases; junction bases not matched to a gene: 7. Germline lookup yields CDR1 MNHNY and CDR2 SVGAGI (reference sequence). This CDR3 is CASSPLAGGRQETQYF. CDR3 nucleotide sequence: TGTGCCAGCAGTCCTTTAGCGGGGGGGAGGCAAGAGACCCAGTACTTC.

This clone was picked up a small number of times. CDR3 in amino acids: CASSVIPMDTQYF. The DNA for the CDR3 is TGTGCCAGCAGCGTAATCCCTATGGATACGCAGTATTTT. The V and J genes are TRBV9 and TRBJ2-3; D is ambiguous. The V end was cut by 1 base, the J end by 6 bases, with 9 bases between. The germline V gene encodes CDR1 SGDLS and CDR2 YYNGEE. The CDR3 has 13 amino acids.

J is TRBJ2-2 and V is TRBV6-5; D possibly corresponds to TRBD1 (6 bases). This CDR3 comprises 15 residues. The ends were cut back, 10 bases at V and 10 bases at J, with 25 bases in the middle. CDR1 is MNHEY and CDR2 is SVGAGI in the germline V gene. The CDR3 loop is CATLSPGHPREELFF. In DNA form, the CDR3 reads TGTGCCACCCTTTCTCCGGGACACCCCCGGGAGGAGCTGTTTTTT.

This clone was recorded a few times. This rearrangement joins TRBV5-1 to TRBJ1-4, with 7 bases fitting TRBD1. V shed 4 bases and J 7 bases; nucleotides not matched to a gene: 4. Germline V gene data show CDR1 as SGHRS and CDR2 as YFSETQ. CDR3 length equals 13 residues. CDR3 bases: TGCGCCAGCAGCCTGGACAGGACTGAAAAACTGTTTTTT. It yields the protein CASSLDRTEKLFF.

This clone was observed at least ten times. V gene TRBV28 combines with J gene TRBJ1-5; no clear D. CDR1 and CDR2 (germline): MDHEN, SYDVKM. CDR3 length: 15 amino acids. V was clipped by 6 bases and J by 2 bases, with 14 bases between them. The CDR3 here is CASRRQAGGNQPQHF. The CDR3 DNA sequence: TGTGCCAGCAGGAGGCAGGCGGGCGGCAATCAGCCCCAGCATTTT. The full variable domain, rest sourced from reference TRBV28 and TRBJ1-5, is DVKVTQSSRYLVKRTGEKVFLECVQDMDHENMFWYRQDPGLGLRLIYFSYDVKMKEKGDIPEGYSVSREKKERFSLILESASTNQTSMYLCASRRQAGGNQPQHFGDGTRLSIL.

The chain links TRBV29-1 to TRBJ1-1, with TRBD1 identical over 9 bases. Germline lookup yields CDR1 SQVTM and CDR2 ANQGSEA. Trimming at V came to 7 bases and at J to 4 bases, leaving 4 bases not matched to a gene. This CDR3 contains 12 residues. Here the CDR3 DNA reads TGCAGCGCCGACAGGGGGGTCACTGAAGCTTTCTTT. Translated, it gives CSADRGVTEAFF.

The chain links TRBV5-4 to TRBJ2-5; 7 bases fit TRBD1. Germline V gene data show CDR1 as SGHNT and CDR2 as YYREEE (reference sequence). This CDR3 is 15 amino acids long. V shed 0 bases, J shed 2 bases, and the junction held 4 bases outside the gene matches. DNA of the CDR3: TGTGCCAGCAGCTTGGCCGGGACAGAACAAGAGACCCAGTACTTC. Protein: CASSLAGTEQETQYF.

This sequence joins TRBV5-1 and TRBJ2-1; the match to TRBD2 covers 10 bases. CDR3 size: 15 residues. The ends lost 3 bases at V and 4 bases at J; junction bases unmatched: 4. CDR1 and CDR2 from the germline V gene are SGHRS and YFSETQ. The chain's CDR3 is CASSYLAGAYNEQFF. The CDR3 DNA reads as TGCGCCAGCAGCTATCTAGCGGGGGCGTACAATGAGCAGTTCTTC.

This clone was counted only a few times. The chain carries TRBV10-3 and TRBJ2-7, with D possibly matching TRBD1 (6 bases). V was clipped by 7 bases and J by 5 bases, with 12 bases between them. The germline V gene has CDR1 ENHRY and CDR2 SYGVKD. The CDR3 is 12 amino acids. In DNA form, the CDR3 reads TGTGCCATCAAGGCAGGGGCAGACGAGCAGTACTTC. As protein: CAIKAGADEQYF.

J is TRBJ1-1 and V is TRBV11-1; D not certain. Germline V CDR1 and CDR2: SGHAT, FQDESV (reference sequence). Trimming took off 1 base at V and 2 bases at J, with 5 bases between the two ends. This CDR3 region has 13 residues. The CDR3 sequence: CASSLGLNTEAFF. As DNA, the CDR3 is TGTGCCAGCAGCTTAGGACTAAACACTGAAGCTTTCTTT. The full variable domain, rest sourced from reference TRBV11-1 and TRBJ1-1, is EAEVAQSPRYKITEKSQAVAFWCDPISGHATLYWYRQILGQGPELLVQFQDESVVDDSQLPKDRFSAERLKGVDSTLKIQPAELGDSAMYLCASSLGLNTEAFFGQGTRLTVV.

This clone has a handful of counts. The chain uses TRBV7-9 and TRBJ2-7; 10 bases agree with TRBD1. V gave up 4 bases and J gave up 4 bases; unmatched junction bases: 10. This CDR3 is 16 amino acids long. The germline gives CDR1 SEHNR, CDR2 FQNEAQ (reference sequence). The CDR3 DNA sequence: TGTGCCAGCAGCTATGCCCCGGACAGGGGGATTTACGAGCAGTACTTC. Its protein product is CASSYAPDRGIYEQYF.

This chain uses TRBV30 with TRBJ2-5; 9 bases map to TRBD2. The junction had 16 bases not matched to a gene; V was cut back by 7 bases and J by 7 bases. Germline V gene sequence: CDR1 GTSNPN, CDR2 SVGIG (reference sequence). The length of the CDR3 is 15 residues. DNA of the CDR3: TGTGCCTCGGAAAGCGGGGGGTTCCAATTTGGGACCCAGTACTTC. Its translation is CASESGGFQFGTQYF.

The chain uses TRBV28 and TRBJ2-3; 12 nucleotides agree with TRBD1. This CDR3 has 15 residues. Trimming cost V 6 bases and J 5 bases; bases outside gene matches: 6. Germline CDR1 and CDR2: MDHEN and SYDVKM. CDR3 in DNA: TGTGCCAGCAGGGGGGGACAGGGGGCGCAAGATACGCAGTATTTT. It yields the protein CASRGGQGAQDTQYF.

The V call is TRBV6-5, the J call TRBJ2-5; D is perhaps TRBD2 (5 bases). Per the germline V gene, CDR1 is MNHEY and CDR2 is SVGAGI. Trimming took 8 bases from V and 4 from J, leaving 14 bases between them. This CDR3 is 13 amino acids long. For the CDR3, the DNA is TGTGCCAGCCTCCGGGGTTGGGGAGAGACCCAGTACTTC. Translation: CASLRGWGETQYF.

This rearrangement joins TRBV9 to TRBJ2-7, with D perhaps TRBD2 (5 bases). V was cut by 2 bases and J by 3 bases, with 9 bases left in between. This CDR3 is 13 amino acids long. The germline V gene encodes CDR1 SGDLS and CDR2 YYNGEE. The CDR3 DNA reads TGTGCCAGCAGCGTGAGGGAAGACTACGAGCAGTACTTC. Its translation is CASSVREDYEQYF.

The chain uses TRBV30 and TRBJ1-3; maybe TRBD1 (6 bases). Trimming stripped 2 bases from V and 8 bases from J, with 13 bases between. In germline, CDR1 is GTSNPN, CDR2 SVGIG (reference sequence). This CDR3 is built from 13 residues. In DNA, the CDR3 is TGTGCCTGGAGTCCCACGGGGGGCCACACCATATATTTT. Translating gives CAWSPTGGHTIYF. Based on the CDR3 plus reference TRBV30 and TRBJ1-3, the full variable domain is SQTIHQWPATLVQPVGSPLSLECTVEGTSNPNLYWYRQAAGRGLQLLFYSVGIGQISSEVPQNLSASRPQDRQFILSSKKLLLSDSGFYLCAWSPTGGHTIYFGEGSWLTVV.

This clone has just a few counts. The chain links TRBV5-1 to TRBJ1-5, with D unclear. Trimming stripped 0 bases from V and 4 bases from J, with 11 bases between. Germline V gene sequence: CDR1 SGHRS, CDR2 YFSETQ. The CDR3 sequence is 15 residues long. The CDR3 DNA reads TGCGCCAGCAGCTTGGGGGAGCACACTAATCAGCCCCAGCATTTT. Protein: CASSLGEHTNQPQHF.

This clone has just one count. The chain combines TRBV25-1 with TRBJ1-6, with D tentatively TRBD1 (5 bases). This CDR3 region has 15 residues. V was shortened by 1 base and J by 7 bases, with 11 bases between the two germline ends. Germline assignment: CDR1 MGHDK and CDR2 SYGVNS. The DNA for the CDR3 is TGTGCCAGCAGTGAATGGGGGGTTGTGAATTCACCCCTCCACTTT. It codes for CASSEWGVVNSPLHF. Combining the CDR3 with reference TRBV25-1 and TRBJ1-6 gives the whole variable domain EADIYQTPRYLVIGTGKKITLECSQTMGHDKMYWYQQDPGMELHLIHYSYGVNSTEKGDLSSESTVSRIRTEHFPLTLESARPSHTSQYLCASSEWGVVNSPLHFGNGTRLTVT.

The chain has TRBV30 and TRBJ2-7; 7 bases map to TRBD1. The CDR3 has 14 amino acids. The trim removed 0 bases at V and 7 bases at J, leaving 9 bases unmatched. Germline lookup yields CDR1 GTSNPN and CDR2 SVGIG (reference sequence). Here the CDR3 reads CAWSVGGAVREQYF. The CDR3 DNA sequence: TGTGCCTGGAGTGTAGGGGGCGCGGTGAGGGAGCAGTACTTC.

The CDR3 DNA is TGTGCCAGCAGTAACCAACAGGGGTCGAGCACAGATACGCAGTATTTT. As protein: CASSNQQGSSTDTQYF. V is TRBV6-6 and J is TRBJ2-3; 7 bases line up with TRBD1. V shed 5 bases and J 0 bases; nucleotides not matched to a gene: 8. The germline V gene has CDR1 MNHNY and CDR2 SVGAGI (reference sequence). This CDR3 is built from 16 residues.

The chain recombines TRBV6-4 with TRBJ1-5, with 8 nucleotides matching TRBD1. The CDR3 sequence is 12 residues long. CDR1 and CDR2 from the germline V gene are MRHNA and SNTAGT. The junction had 2 bases not matched to a gene; V was cut back by 10 bases and J by 3 bases. CDR3 amino acids: CAIQGANQPQHF. As DNA, the CDR3 is TGTGCCATCCAGGGGGCCAATCAGCCCCAGCATTTT.

The chain is built from TRBV19 and TRBJ2-3, with a tentative D call TRBD1 (6 bases). The CDR3 runs 15 residues. V lost 7 bases and J 6 bases, leaving 20 bases between the germline ends. CDR1 LNHDA and CDR2 SQIVND come from the germline V gene (reference sequence). CDR3 sequence: CASTPQGLDLDTQYF. DNA for the CDR3: TGTGCCAGTACCCCCCAGGGGCTGGATCTGGATACGCAGTATTTT.

The chain links TRBV1 to TRBJ2-3; TRBD2, the table's D call, was not compared with the DNA. TRBV1 is noted as a pseudogene. CDR3 size: 18 residues. The CDR3 DNA follows: TGCACCAGCAGCCACTCGAGGGAGACTAGAGGGCCCACAGATACGCAGTATTTT. Translation: CTSSHSRETRGPTDTQYF.

V gene TRBV30 combines with J gene TRBJ2-7; no clear D. The CDR3 has 11 amino acids. The germline V gene encodes CDR1 GTSNPN and CDR2 SVGIG (reference sequence). V was shortened by 2 bases and J by 6 bases, with 8 bases between the two germline ends. DNA for the CDR3: TGTGCCTGGAGTAGGCGGCTCGAGCAGTACTTC. Translation gives CAWSRRLEQYF.

The chain recombines TRBV28 with TRBJ2-5; D is ambiguous. Germline assignment: CDR1 MDHEN and CDR2 SYDVKM. V was pared by 3 bases and J by 7 bases, with 9 bases between. This CDR3 has 12 amino acids. The chain's CDR3 is CASSLRYGTQYF. The CDR3 DNA reads as TGTGCCAGCAGTTTGAGGTATGGGACCCAGTACTTC.

This chain uses TRBV25-1 with TRBJ2-1; D perhaps matches TRBD2 (6 bases). This CDR3 contains 15 residues. Germline V gives CDR1 MGHDK, CDR2 SYGVNS. Trimming cost V 3 bases and J 4 bases, with 13 bases left between them. CDR3 residues: CASSDPGTSYNEQFF. In DNA, the CDR3 is TGTGCCAGCAGTGATCCCGGGACTTCGTACAATGAGCAGTTCTTC.

This clone appeared a few times. This chain joins TRBV28 and TRBJ1-2, with a possible D match to TRBD1 (6 bases). V was trimmed by 6 bases and J by 3 bases, leaving 14 bases between them. Per the germline V gene, CDR1 is MDHEN and CDR2 is SYDVKM. There are 14 residues in the CDR3. CDR3 protein: CASSVTGTHYGYTF. The CDR3 nucleotides are TGTGCCAGCAGCGTAACAGGGACCCACTATGGCTACACCTTC.

J is TRBJ1-4 and V is TRBV27; the match to TRBD1 covers 12 bases. CDR1 and CDR2 from the germline V gene are MNHEY and SMNVEV (reference sequence). The CDR3 extends over 17 amino acids. The V segment lost 0 bases and the J segment 8 bases; nucleotides outside the gene matches: 7. Here the CDR3 DNA reads TGTGCCAGCAGTTTATCTGTCCCTGGGACAGGGGGCGAAAAACTGTTTTTT. Amino acid sequence: CASSLSVPGTGGEKLFF.